The rows below give T cell receptor beta chains drawn from one sample of a study of T cells after yellow fever vaccination. TCRdb re-called the 5' RACE reads with MiXCR, one entry per CDR3 protein. The sample lists 360,000 or so distinct CDR3 sequences, around 10% occurring once. Sequencing was performed on PBMCs, taken on the day of the first yellow fever vaccination. The source of these receptors is a man between 18 and 29 years old who received the YFV17D yellow fever vaccine. Both conserved end residues are part of each CDR3. Each record gives: clone size, V gene, D gene, J gene, CDR3 DNA, CDR3 protein. D genes are given only for firm matches. The size of a clone is reported for some rows only, either as once, few or many, or as a class for expanded clones.

size: .
V: TRBV3-1
D: TRBD1
J: TRBJ1-5
DNA: TGTGCCAGCAGCCAAGGGGCGACAGGGCGGCATTTT
CDR3: CASSQGATGRHF

size: few
V: TRBV29-1
D: .
J: TRBJ2-2
DNA: TGCAGCGCTGGCATACCCGGGGAGCTGTTTTTT
CDR3: CSAGIPGELFF

size: .
V: TRBV18
D: .
J: TRBJ2-1
DNA: TGTGCCAGCTCACGCGGGGCAGGGGGCAATGAGCAGTTCTTC
CDR3: CASSRGAGGNEQFF

size: many
V: TRBV5-1
D: TRBD2
J: TRBJ2-1
DNA: TGCGCCAGCAGCGGTGGGGGGGGACCGAGCTCCTACAATGAGCAGTTCTTC
CDR3: CASSGGGGPSSYNEQFF

size: .
V: TRBV29-1
D: .
J: TRBJ2-3
DNA: TGCAGCGTTGAGGGCACCCTCGGTGGCACAGATACGCAGTATTTT
CDR3: CSVEGTLGGTDTQYF

size: .
V: TRBV23-1
D: .
J: TRBJ2-5
DNA: TGCGCCAGCAGTCACCCCGTGGAGGGGGCCTCGTACCAAGAGACCCAGTACTTC
CDR3: CASSHPVEGASYQETQYF

size: .
V: TRBV7-9
D: .
J: TRBJ2-5
DNA: TGTGCCAGCAGCTTATGGCTCAGGGGTGCGACCCAGTACTTC
CDR3: CASSLWLRGATQYF

size: .
V: TRBV5-1
D: .
J: TRBJ2-3
DNA: TGCGCCAGCAGCTTGGCGGGGCCCGGGACAGATACGCAGTATTTT
CDR3: CASSLAGPGTDTQYF

size: few
V: TRBV12-3/TRBV12-4
D: TRBD1
J: TRBJ1-5
DNA: TGTGCCAGCAGTTTAGGAGGTTGGGGGACAGGGTCGGATCAGCCCCAGCATTTT
CDR3: CASSLGGWGTGSDQPQHF

size: few
V: TRBV5-1
D: .
J: TRBJ2-3
DNA: TGCGCCAGCTTTGGGCAGGGAACAGATACGCAGTATTTT
CDR3: CASFGQGTDTQYF

size: few
V: TRBV25-1
D: TRBD2
J: TRBJ2-3
DNA: TGTGCCAGCAGTGAACTAGCGGGGGGCCCCGGAGATACGCAGTATTTT
CDR3: CASSELAGGPGDTQYF

size: .
V: TRBV12-3/TRBV12-4
D: .
J: TRBJ1-5
DNA: TGTGCCAGCAGGATCCGGGAGACCAATCAGCCCCAGCATTTT
CDR3: CASRIRETNQPQHF

size: .
V: TRBV12-3/TRBV12-4
D: .
J: TRBJ1-1
DNA: TGTGCCAGCAGCCCAGGGCGGGCGTACACTGAAGCTTTCTTT
CDR3: CASSPGRAYTEAFF

size: .
V: TRBV9
D: .
J: TRBJ2-5
DNA: TGTGCCAGCAGTGAGGTAGCGAGTGGGGGCGGCGGGACCCAGTACTTC
CDR3: CASSEVASGGGGTQYF

size: .
V: TRBV6-1
D: .
J: TRBJ2-3
DNA: TGTGCCAGCAGCCCGACAGGCGTAGTCTCCACAGATACGCAGTATTTT
CDR3: CASSPTGVVSTDTQYF

size: few
V: TRBV4-2
D: .
J: TRBJ2-5
DNA: TGTGCCAGCAGCCAAGTTGGGCAGGGAGAGGAGACCCAGTACTTC
CDR3: CASSQVGQGEETQYF

size: .
V: TRBV7-2
D: TRBD1
J: TRBJ2-7
DNA: TGTGCCAGCAGCACCGGACAGGGGGGCGGGGAGCAGTACTTC
CDR3: CASSTGQGGGEQYF

size: few
V: TRBV4-1
D: TRBD2
J: TRBJ2-4
DNA: TGCGCCAGCAGCCAACCCCGGGGGGGCATCTCCAAAAACATTCAGTACTTC
CDR3: CASSQPRGGISKNIQYF

size: .
V: TRBV4-3
D: TRBD1
J: TRBJ1-2
DNA: TGCGCCAGCAGCCAGCCGGGACAGACTTATGGCTACACCTTC
CDR3: CASSQPGQTYGYTF

size: few
V: TRBV28
D: TRBD1
J: TRBJ1-5
DNA: TGTGCCAGCGTCCCACGCCGGGACAGGAATCAGCCCCAGCATTTT
CDR3: CASVPRRDRNQPQHF

size: .
V: TRBV9
D: .
J: TRBJ1-1
DNA: TGTGCCAGCAGCGTAGGTCAGGATAACACTGAAGCTTTCTTT
CDR3: CASSVGQDNTEAFF

size: few
V: TRBV12-3/TRBV12-4
D: .
J: TRBJ2-1
DNA: TGTGCCAGCAGTTTCGACACCTACAATGAGCAGTTCTTC
CDR3: CASSFDTYNEQFF

size: .
V: TRBV6-1
D: .
J: TRBJ2-5
DNA: TGTGCCAGCAGTGAGTCTAGCGGACAGTCGTTTTCCCAGTACTTC
CDR3: CASSESSGQSFSQYF

size: .
V: TRBV6-2/TRBV6-3
D: .
J: TRBJ2-6
DNA: TGTGCCAGCAGCCGTAGCGGCTGGGCCAACGTCCTGACTTTC
CDR3: CASSRSGWANVLTF

size: few
V: TRBV12-3/TRBV12-4
D: .
J: TRBJ2-5
DNA: TGTGCCAGTTCCGGGCGCCTAGTCAGAGGAGAGACCCAGTACTTC
CDR3: CASSGRLVRGETQYF

size: .
V: TRBV9
D: TRBD1
J: TRBJ1-6
DNA: TGTGCCAGCAGCGCCGCGGGACAGCTATCCCCCCTCCACTTT
CDR3: CASSAAGQLSPLHF

size: few
V: TRBV5-1
D: .
J: TRBJ2-7
DNA: TGCGCCAGCAGCTCTGAGCGGGTCTTGGGTGACGAGCAGTACTTC
CDR3: CASSSERVLGDEQYF

size: .
V: TRBV29-1
D: TRBD2
J: TRBJ2-3
DNA: TGCAGCGTTGCGGGCTTCGGACTAGCAGACACAGATACGCAGTATTTT
CDR3: CSVAGFGLADTDTQYF

size: .
V: TRBV7-9
D: .
J: TRBJ1-2
DNA: TGTGCCAGCAGTTCTGAGGCCCGGTATGGCTACACCTTC
CDR3: CASSSEARYGYTF

size: many
V: TRBV7-2
D: .
J: TRBJ1-6
DNA: TGTGCCAGCAGCTTAGTTTGGAGTCCAGGATCACCCCTCCACTTT
CDR3: CASSLVWSPGSPLHF

size: .
V: TRBV20-1
D: .
J: TRBJ2-3
DNA: TGCAGTGCTAGAGATGGGGGCGGGGGTAGCACAGATACGCAGTATTTT
CDR3: CSARDGGGGSTDTQYF

size: .
V: TRBV28
D: .
J: TRBJ1-5
DNA: TGTGCCAGCAGTTTAGTGGGGCCCCGCTATCCAAATCAGCCCCAGCATTTT
CDR3: CASSLVGPRYPNQPQHF

size: .
V: TRBV5-4
D: TRBD2
J: TRBJ2-5
DNA: TGTGCCAGCAGCCCCTCGGGACTAGCGGAAGAGACCCAGTACTTC
CDR3: CASSPSGLAEETQYF

size: few
V: TRBV12-3/TRBV12-4
D: TRBD1
J: TRBJ2-7
DNA: TGTGCCAGCAGTTTGGGGACAGGAGGTCTCGAGCAGTACTTC
CDR3: CASSLGTGGLEQYF

size: .
V: TRBV12-3/TRBV12-4
D: .
J: TRBJ1-2
DNA: TGTGCCAGCAGTTTCTTACGGCAGTCCGGCGGCTACACCTTC
CDR3: CASSFLRQSGGYTF

size: .
V: TRBV7-2
D: .
J: TRBJ2-3
DNA: TGTGCCAGCAGAGTTACAGGATCAGATACGCAGTATTTT
CDR3: CASRVTGSDTQYF

size: few
V: TRBV7-9
D: TRBD1
J: TRBJ2-5
DNA: TGTGCCAGCTCCCTTCCCCAGGACAGGGCTCAAGAGACCCAGTACTTC
CDR3: CASSLPQDRAQETQYF

size: few
V: TRBV11-2
D: .
J: TRBJ2-1
DNA: TGTGCCAGCAGCCATACCGGACCCCTTGCGGCTCCGTACGATGAGCAGTTCTTC
CDR3: CASSHTGPLAAPYDEQFF

size: .
V: TRBV12-3/TRBV12-4
D: .
J: TRBJ2-5
DNA: TGTGCCAGCAGGAGTTATCAGGGTGAAGAGACCCAGTACTTC
CDR3: CASRSYQGEETQYF

size: .
V: TRBV9
D: TRBD1
J: TRBJ2-7
DNA: TGTGCCAGCAGCGTAGACGGGACAGGGGAATTTTCCTACGAGCAGTACTTC
CDR3: CASSVDGTGEFSYEQYF

size: few
V: TRBV7-9
D: .
J: TRBJ2-3
DNA: TGTGCCAGCAGCTTCGGGGCCCTCACAGATACGCAGTATTTT
CDR3: CASSFGALTDTQYF

size: .
V: TRBV6-5
D: TRBD1
J: TRBJ1-2
DNA: TGTGCCAGCAGTTCGGGACAGGGGGCGAGGAGGTATGGCTACACCTTC
CDR3: CASSSGQGARRYGYTF

size: many
V: TRBV7-9
D: .
J: TRBJ1-1
DNA: TGTGCCAGCACTATACACGAAAACACTGAAGCTTTCTTT
CDR3: CASTIHENTEAFF

size: few
V: TRBV7-2
D: TRBD1
J: TRBJ2-3
DNA: TGTGCCAGCAGCTCGGGGACAGCCTGGGATACGCAGTATTTT
CDR3: CASSSGTAWDTQYF

size: .
V: TRBV6-5
D: .
J: TRBJ2-1
DNA: TGTGCCAGCACTCTAGGGGGGGTATCGGGCAATGAGCAGTTCTTC
CDR3: CASTLGGVSGNEQFF

size: many
V: TRBV12-3/TRBV12-4
D: TRBD1
J: TRBJ2-6
DNA: TGTGCCAGCAGTAGATCGGGACAGGTCTCTGGGGCCAACGTCCTGACTTTC
CDR3: CASSRSGQVSGANVLTF

size: .
V: TRBV12-3/TRBV12-4
D: .
J: TRBJ1-2
DNA: TGTGCCAGCAGGGTGGGGGGGGCTGGCTACACCTTC
CDR3: CASRVGGAGYTF

size: .
V: TRBV9
D: .
J: TRBJ2-1
DNA: TGTGCCAGCAGCGTAGTACCGAGCGGACAAAGGACTGAGCAGTTCTTC
CDR3: CASSVVPSGQRTEQFF

size: few
V: TRBV5-1
D: .
J: TRBJ1-3
DNA: TGCGCCAGCAATGACGATTCTGGAAACACCATATATTTT
CDR3: CASNDDSGNTIYF